These T cell receptor beta chains were read from a single sample in a study of response to subunit inactivated influenza vaccine. TCRdb processed the RT-PCR reads anew with MiXCR; each CDR3 protein has one entry. The table records fewer than 700,000 distinct CDR3 sequences, 10% to 15% of them present only once. The sequenced sample was PBMCs from blood, obtained roughly 47 days after vaccination. These receptors all come from a man aged 50 to 60 who received an inactivated influenza vaccine. Both conserved end residues are part of each CDR3. D genes are given only for firm matches. Expanded clones are given a class, and other clones once, few, many or no size at all.

V gene	D gene	clone size	J gene	CDR3 protein	CDR3 DNA
TRBV20-1	TRBD1	.	TRBJ1-2	CSARDRDRNNYGYTF	TGCAGTGCTAGAGATCGGGACAGAAATAACTATGGCTACACCTTC
TRBV7-2	.	few	TRBJ2-2	CASSLVGQGSTGELFF	TGTGCCAGCAGCTTAGTAGGGCAGGGGAGCACCGGGGAGCTGTTTTTT
TRBV20-1	TRBD2	.	TRBJ2-7	CSARTGGRSEQYF	TGCAGTGCTAGGACGGGCGGGAGGAGCGAGCAGTACTTC
TRBV6-1	.	.	TRBJ2-2	CAIAPGLYTGELFF	TGTGCCATTGCGCCGGGACTTTACACCGGGGAGCTGTTTTTT
TRBV4-1	TRBD2	many	TRBJ2-5	CASRGTSGGDQETQYF	TGCGCCAGCAGAGGGACTAGCGGGGGAGACCAAGAGACCCAGTACTTC
TRBV7-8	.	many	TRBJ2-3	CASSPTRGPRTDTQYF	TGTGCCAGCAGCCCCACGCGGGGGCCCCGCACAGATACGCAGTATTTT
TRBV7-3	TRBD2	.	TRBJ2-3	CASSKTSLVGTDTQYF	TGTGCCAGCAGCAAGACTAGCTTGGTTGGTACAGATACGCAGTATTTT
TRBV6-2/TRBV6-3	.	.	TRBJ2-3	CASSVGPRYTQYF	TGTGCCAGCAGTGTGGGCCCTCGATATACGCAGTATTTT
TRBV20-1	TRBD2	many	TRBJ2-3	CSARPASGGRTDTQYF	TGCAGTGCTAGACCCGCTAGCGGGGGGCGCACAGATACGCAGTATTTT
TRBV10-3	TRBD2	few	TRBJ2-7	CAISELAGVAYEQYF	TGTGCCATCAGTGAACTAGCGGGAGTTGCCTACGAGCAGTACTTC
TRBV9	.	few	TRBJ1-1	CASSVQTDTGNTEAFF	TGTGCCAGCAGCGTACAGACCGACACGGGGAACACTGAAGCTTTCTTT